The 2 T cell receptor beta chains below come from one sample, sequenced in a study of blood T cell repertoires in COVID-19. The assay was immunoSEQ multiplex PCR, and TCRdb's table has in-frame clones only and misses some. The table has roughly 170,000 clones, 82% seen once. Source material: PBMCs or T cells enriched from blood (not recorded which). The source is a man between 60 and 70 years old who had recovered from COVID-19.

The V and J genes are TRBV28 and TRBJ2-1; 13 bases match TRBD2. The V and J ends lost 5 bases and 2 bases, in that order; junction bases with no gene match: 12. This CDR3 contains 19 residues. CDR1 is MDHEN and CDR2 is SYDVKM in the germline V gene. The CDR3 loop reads CASSRYRTSGRNAYNEQFF. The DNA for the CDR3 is TGTGCCAGCAGTCGATATAGGACTAGCGGGAGAAATGCCTACAATGAGCAGTTCTTC.

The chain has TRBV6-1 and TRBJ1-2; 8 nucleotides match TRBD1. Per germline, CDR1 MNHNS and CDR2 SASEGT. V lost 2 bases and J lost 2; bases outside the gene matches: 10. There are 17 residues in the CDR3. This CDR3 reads CASSEPGKGQGNYGYTF. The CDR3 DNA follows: TGTGCCAGCAGTGAACCCGGGAAAGGACAGGGAAACTATGGCTACACCTTC.